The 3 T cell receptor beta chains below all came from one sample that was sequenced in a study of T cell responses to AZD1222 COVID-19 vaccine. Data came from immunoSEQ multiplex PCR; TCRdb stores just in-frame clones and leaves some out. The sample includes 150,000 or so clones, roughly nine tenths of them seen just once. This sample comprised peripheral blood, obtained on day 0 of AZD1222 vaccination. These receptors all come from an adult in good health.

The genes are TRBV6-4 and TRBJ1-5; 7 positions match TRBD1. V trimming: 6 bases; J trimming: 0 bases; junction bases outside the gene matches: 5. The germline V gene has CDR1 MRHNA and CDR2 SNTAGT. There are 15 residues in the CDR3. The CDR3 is CASRNQGDSNQPQHF. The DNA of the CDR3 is TGTGCCAGCAGAAACCAGGGGGATAGCAATCAGCCCCAGCATTTT.

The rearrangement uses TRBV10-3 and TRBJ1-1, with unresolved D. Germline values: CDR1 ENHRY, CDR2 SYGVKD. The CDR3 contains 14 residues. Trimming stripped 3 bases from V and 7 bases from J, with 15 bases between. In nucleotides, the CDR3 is TGTGCCATCAGTGACTACGGAGGTGAGAATGAAGCTTTCTTT. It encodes CAISDYGGENEAFF.

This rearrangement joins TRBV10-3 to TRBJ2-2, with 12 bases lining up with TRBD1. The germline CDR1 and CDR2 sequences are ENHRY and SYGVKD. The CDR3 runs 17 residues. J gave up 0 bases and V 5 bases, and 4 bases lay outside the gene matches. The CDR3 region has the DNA TGTGCCATCAGTTCGGGACAGGGGGCGGCGAACACCGGGGAGCTGTTTTTT. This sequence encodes CAISSGQGAANTGELFF.